The 22 T cell receptor beta chains below were found in one sample sequenced in a study of T-cell memory formation after mild COVID-19. One entry per CDR3 protein results from TCRdb running MiXCR on the 5' RACE reads. The table has hundreds of thousands of distinct CDR3 sequences, about 20% seen once. Sequenced material: PBMCs or a T cell subset sorted from them (not recorded which). The origin of the receptors is an adult woman who had mild COVID-19 (a few samples of this study predate the infection). Cell type and time point are not known.

This clonotype was seen ten or more times. The gene calls are TRBV5-4 and TRBJ2-1; 10 bases line up with TRBD2. Trimming removed 4 bases from V and 3 bases from J; junction bases left unmatched: 1. The CDR3 runs to 14 residues. Germline-derived CDR1 and CDR2 are SGHNT and YYREEE (reference sequence). The CDR3: CASSPSGGYNEQFF. The DNA of the CDR3 is TGTGCCAGCAGCCCTAGCGGGGGCTACAATGAGCAGTTCTTC.

In DNA, the CDR3 is TGTGCCAGCAGCCCGGGACTAGCGGGGGATACCTACGAGCAGTACTTC. Its translation is CASSPGLAGDTYEQYF. The chain links TRBV7-9 to TRBJ2-7; 14 nucleotides match TRBD2. This CDR3 has 16 amino acids. V lost 5 bases to trimming and J lost 2 bases; unmatched junction nucleotides: 5. Looked up from germline, CDR1 is SEHNR and CDR2 is FQNEAQ (reference sequence).

This clonotype was counted between two and nine times. The genes are TRBV5-1 and TRBJ2-2; 8 bases match TRBD2. CDR3 size: 14 residues. The germline V gene has CDR1 SGHRS and CDR2 YFSETQ. V was clipped by 8 bases and J by 7 bases; unmatched bases: 10. CDR3: CASGAGDIGGELFF. As DNA, the CDR3 is TGCGCCAGTGGAGCGGGGGACATTGGCGGGGAGCTGTTTTTT.

This clonotype has just a few counts. J is TRBJ1-1 and V is TRBV5-1; possibly TRBD1 for D (5 bases). Trimming stripped 3 bases from V and 0 bases from J, with 12 bases between. The germline CDR1 and CDR2 sequences are SGHRS and YFSETQ. CDR3 length: 15 amino acids. Here the CDR3 DNA reads TGCGCCAGCAGCTCGGGACGAGGGATGAACACTGAAGCTTTCTTT. Its protein product is CASSSGRGMNTEAFF.

The genes are TRBV27 and TRBJ1-1, with TRBD1 matching over 7 bases. Per the germline V gene, CDR1 is MNHEY and CDR2 is SMNVEV (reference sequence). This CDR3 spans 14 amino acids. The ends lost 2 bases at V and 6 bases at J; junction bases unmatched: 6. The CDR3 loop reads CASSLTGVVAEAFF. In nucleotides, the CDR3 is TGTGCCAGCAGTTTAACAGGGGTCGTCGCTGAAGCTTTCTTT.

This clonotype was seen ten or more times. This rearrangement joins TRBV3-1 to TRBJ2-3, with D tentatively TRBD2 (6 bases). V dropped 0 bases and J dropped 0 bases, with 13 bases sitting between them. The CDR3 is 17 residues long. The germline V gene encodes CDR1 LGHDT and CDR2 YNNKEL (reference sequence). CDR3 region: CASSQERLGTSTDTQYF. CDR3 in DNA: TGTGCCAGCAGCCAAGAGCGGCTCGGGACTAGCACAGATACGCAGTATTTT.

There are a few counts of this clonotype. The chain couples TRBV9 to TRBJ2-1, with 8 bases that match TRBD2. V shed 0 bases and J 10 bases; nucleotides not matched to a gene: 3. Germline V gene lookup returns CDR1 SGDLS and CDR2 YYNGEE. The CDR3 totals 13 residues. In nucleotides, the CDR3 is TGTGCCAGCAGCGTAGGCGGGGGGTCGGAGCAGTTCTTC. Its translation is CASSVGGGSEQFF.

The chain carries TRBV11-2 and TRBJ2-1; 11 nucleotides line up with TRBD2. V was pared by 5 bases and J by 5 bases, with 11 bases of the junction left unmatched. CDR3 size: 17 residues. In germline, CDR1 is SGHAT, CDR2 FQNNGV. The CDR3 reads CASSQSSGRAGNNEQFF. CDR3 DNA: TGTGCCAGCAGCCAGAGTAGCGGGAGGGCCGGTAACAATGAGCAGTTCTTC. Variable domain in full (rest from reference TRBV11-2 and TRBJ2-1): EAGVAQSPRYKIIEKRQSVAFWCNPISGHATLYWYQQILGQGPKLLIQFQNNGVVDDSQLPKDRFSAERLKGVDSTLKIQPAKLEDSAVYLCASSQSSGRAGNNEQFFGPGTRLTVL.

The V gene is TRBV5-1, the J gene TRBJ2-5; D gene uncertain. This CDR3 region has 16 residues. Germline V gives CDR1 SGHRS, CDR2 YFSETQ. The ends were cut back, 0 bases at V and 1 base at J, with 13 bases in the middle. The CDR3 DNA reads TGCGCCAGCAGCTTGGGATATGGGAAGAGCCAAGAGACCCAGTACTTC. It is translated as CASSLGYGKSQETQYF.

This clonotype was detected a few times. The rearrangement uses TRBV11-2 and TRBJ2-5, with 12 positions matching TRBD2. Germline-derived CDR1 and CDR2 are SGHAT and FQNNGV. This CDR3 has 17 residues. The V segment lost 5 bases and the J segment 1 base; nucleotides outside the gene matches: 8. In DNA, the CDR3 is TGTGCCAGCAGCCAATTACTAGCGGGAGGAGTCCAAGAGACCCAGTACTTC. Its protein product is CASSQLLAGGVQETQYF.

This clonotype was observed a handful of times. The chain combines TRBV5-1 with TRBJ2-5, with D possibly being TRBD1 (6 bases). V was pared by 0 bases and J by 4 bases, with 13 bases between. CDR1 is SGHRS and CDR2 is YFSETQ in the germline V gene. CDR3 length equals 15 residues. The CDR3 DNA sequence: TGCGCCAGCAGCTTGGTGGCACAGGGTAGAGAGACCCAGTACTTC. Amino acids: CASSLVAQGRETQYF. Using reference TRBV5-1 and TRBJ2-5 for the parts outside the CDR3, the full variable domain is KAGVTQTPRYLIKTRGQQVTLSCSPISGHRSVSWYQQTPGQGLQFLFEYFSETQRNKGNFPGRFSGRQFSNSRSEMNVSTLELGDSALYLCASSLVAQGRETQYFGPGTRLLVL.

The chain joins TRBV20-1 to TRBJ1-3; D is perhaps TRBD1 (6 bases). V lost 3 bases and J lost 2, with 14 bases in between. Looked up from germline, CDR1 is DFQATT and CDR2 is SNEGSKA (reference sequence). The length of the CDR3 is 15 residues. CDR3 DNA sequence: TGCAGTGCTAGTGAAAACAGGGTAACTGGAAACACCATATATTTT. It is translated as CSASENRVTGNTIYF.

This clonotype was recorded many times. The V call is TRBV20-1, the J call TRBJ2-5, with D tentatively TRBD1 or TRBD2 (5 bases each). The CDR3 has 16 residues. Germline V CDR1 and CDR2: DFQATT, SNEGSKA (reference sequence). V lost 0 bases, J lost 1 base, and 15 bases lay in between. CDR3 coding DNA: TGCAGTGCTAGAGATACTGGGGGATGGGGCCAAGAGACCCAGTACTTC. Its translation: CSARDTGGWGQETQYF.

The J gene is TRBJ2-2, the V gene TRBV27; perhaps TRBD1 as D (5 bases). The ends were cut back, 1 base at V and 4 bases at J, with 13 bases in the middle. CDR3 length: 16 amino acids. CDR1 MNHEY and CDR2 SMNVEV come from the germline V gene (reference sequence). The CDR3: CASSLYQTRGTGELFF. DNA for the CDR3: TGTGCCAGCAGTTTATATCAAACAAGGGGCACCGGGGAGCTGTTTTTT.

The chain links TRBV6-5 to TRBJ2-1; no firm D call. Per the germline V gene, CDR1 is MNHEY and CDR2 is SVGAGI. The CDR3 sequence is 13 residues long. The V end was cut by 1 base, the J end by 8 bases, with 9 bases between. The CDR3 nucleotides read TGTGCCAGCAGTTACTTAGCAGAATATGAGCAGTTCTTC. Its translation: CASSYLAEYEQFF.

Ten or more counts support this clonotype. V and J are TRBV15 and TRBJ1-2; no definite D call. Germline CDR1 LNHNV, CDR2 YYDKDF (reference sequence). V was shortened by 5 bases and J by 8 bases, with 15 bases between the two germline ends. The CDR3 covers 13 residues. CDR3 bases: TGTGCCACCAGCTCGACCCCGCGGCTAGGCTACACCTTC. It is translated as CATSSTPRLGYTF.

This clonotype was seen a handful of times. V usage is TRBV9 and J usage is TRBJ2-1; D is unclear. The ends were cut back, 1 base at V and 5 bases at J, with 13 bases in the middle. The CDR3 covers 15 residues. CDR1 is SGDLS and CDR2 is YYNGEE in the germline V gene. The CDR3 here is CASSVRGLRNNEQFF. The DNA for the CDR3 is TGTGCCAGCAGCGTAAGAGGCCTAAGAAACAATGAGCAGTTCTTC.

This clonotype was seen more than once but under ten times. The V and J genes are TRBV12-3 or TRBV12-4 and TRBJ2-7, with 7 bases fitting TRBD2. This CDR3 has 16 amino acids. V lost 5 bases to trimming and J lost 3 bases; unmatched junction nucleotides: 13. CDR3 residues: CASSISASGDSYEQYF. DNA for the CDR3: TGTGCCAGCAGTATCAGCGCTAGCGGAGATAGCTACGAGCAGTACTTC.

This chain joins TRBV19 and TRBJ2-2; D remains unclear. There are 13 residues in the CDR3. CDR1 is LNHDA and CDR2 is SQIVND in the germline V gene (reference sequence). Trimming left V 5 bases short and J 4 bases short, with 8 bases between. The CDR3 reads CASSPHATGELFF. DNA of the CDR3: TGTGCCAGTAGTCCTCATGCCACCGGGGAGCTGTTTTTT. The whole variable domain, remainder taken from reference TRBV19 and TRBJ2-2, is DGGITQSPKYLFRKEGQNVTLSCEQNLNHDAMYWYRQDPGQGLRLIYYSQIVNDFQKGDIAEGYSVSREKKESFPLTVTSAQKNPTAFYLCASSPHATGELFFGEGSRLTVL.

This clonotype was observed a handful of times. V and J are TRBV7-9 and TRBJ2-6; D is unresolved. This CDR3 region has 16 residues. V shed 0 bases and J shed 2 bases, with 8 bases lying between them. Germline loops: CDR1 SEHNR, CDR2 FQNEAQ (reference sequence). For the CDR3, the DNA is TGTGCCAGCAGCTTAGCGCCCTCTCCTGGGGCCAACGTCCTGACTTTC. Residues: CASSLAPSPGANVLTF. The full variable domain, with the rest looked up from reference TRBV7-9 and TRBJ2-6, is DTGVSQNPRHKITKRGQNVTFRCDPISEHNRLYWYRQTLGQGPEFLTYFQNEAQLEKSRLLSDRFSAERPKGSFSTLEIQRTEQGDSAMYLCASSLAPSPGANVLTFGAGSRLTVL.

The CDR3 nucleotides read TGCGCCAGGGTAATTTACGAGCAGTACTTC. This encodes CARVIYEQYF. The genes are TRBV4-1 and TRBJ2-7; no definite D call. Germline CDR1 and CDR2: MGHRA and YSYEKL. CDR3 size: 10 residues. V lost 9 bases and J lost 4, with 7 bases in between.

This clonotype was seen only a few times. This sequence joins TRBV5-1 and TRBJ2-7; D gene uncertain. From germline, CDR1 is SGHRS and CDR2 YFSETQ. The CDR3 extends over 15 amino acids. With 4 bases removed from V and 2 bases from J, the gap between germline ends came to 16 bases. Here the CDR3 reads CASSPSWANPYEQYF. The DNA for the CDR3 is TGCGCCAGCAGCCCGAGTTGGGCTAATCCCTACGAGCAGTACTTC.